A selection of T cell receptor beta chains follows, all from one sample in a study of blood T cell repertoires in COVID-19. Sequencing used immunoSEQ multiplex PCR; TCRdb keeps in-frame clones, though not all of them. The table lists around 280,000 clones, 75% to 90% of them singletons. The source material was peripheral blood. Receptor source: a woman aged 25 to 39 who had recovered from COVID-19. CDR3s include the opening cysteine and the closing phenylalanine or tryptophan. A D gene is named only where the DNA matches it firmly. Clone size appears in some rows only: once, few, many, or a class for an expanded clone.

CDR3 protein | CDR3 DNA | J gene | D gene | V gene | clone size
CASSPYGVVNQPQHF | TGTGCCAGCTCGCCCTATGGTGTGGTCAATCAGCCCCAGCATTTT | TRBJ1-5 | . | TRBV18 | .
CASSPGNTEAFF | TGTGCCAGTAGTCCCGGGAACACTGAAGCTTTCTTT | TRBJ1-1 | . | TRBV19 | .
CASRLRGSYEQYF | TGCGCCAGCAGATTACGCGGGTCCTACGAGCAGTACTTC | TRBJ2-7 | . | TRBV5-1 | .
CASSLQGGNEQFF | TGTGCCAGTAGCTTACAGGGGGGCAATGAGCAGTTCTTC | TRBJ2-1 | TRBD1 | TRBV19 | .
CASNDPAGSEAFF | TGTGCCAGCAACGACCCTGCGGGCTCTGAAGCTTTCTTT | TRBJ1-1 | . | TRBV5-4 | once
CASSFSGTSGINEQFF | TGTGCCAGCAGCTTTTCCGGGACTAGCGGGATTAATGAGCAGTTCTTC | TRBJ2-1 | TRBD2 | TRBV7-9 | .
CASSQRQGKNEKLFF | TGCGCCAGCAGCCAGAGACAGGGTAAGAATGAAAAACTGTTTTTT | TRBJ1-4 | TRBD1 | TRBV4-1 | once
CSVPGEGTHEQYF | TGCAGCGTACCGGGGGAGGGAACTCACGAGCAGTACTTC | TRBJ2-7 | TRBD2 | TRBV29-1 | .
CASSSSLGQRGYTF | TGTGCCAGCAGTTCCTCCCTGGGACAGAGAGGCTACACCTTC | TRBJ1-2 | TRBD1 | TRBV6-5 | .
CASSLGEDGAEAFF | TGCGCCAGCAGCTTGGGTGAGGACGGGGCTGAAGCTTTCTTT | TRBJ1-1 | . | TRBV5-1 | .
CASLSGNNEQFF | TGTGCCAGTCTGAGCGGAAACAATGAGCAGTTCTTC | TRBJ2-1 | . | TRBV19 | .
CASSDLNRNEQFF | TGTGCCAGCAGTGACTTGAATCGGAATGAGCAGTTCTTC | TRBJ2-1 | . | TRBV27 | .
CAFTELRVTDTQYF | TGTGCATTTACGGAGCTCCGGGTCACAGATACGCAGTATTTT | TRBJ2-3 | . | TRBV30 | .
CASSQSGNQPQHF | TGTGCCAGTAGTCAGAGCGGGAATCAGCCCCAGCATTTT | TRBJ1-5 | . | TRBV19 | .
CASSRTSGGSDTQYF | TGTGCCAGCAGCCGTACTAGCGGGGGATCAGATACGCAGTATTTT | TRBJ2-3 | TRBD2 | TRBV5-4 | .
CASSPQGPNGYTF | TGTGCCAGCAGTCCACAGGGACCAAATGGCTACACCTTC | TRBJ1-2 | . | TRBV27 | .
CASSSLAASTDTQYF | TGTGCCAGCAGTTCACTAGCGGCTAGCACAGATACGCAGTATTTT | TRBJ2-3 | TRBD2 | TRBV27 | .
CAWSVRRGAGSPLHF | TGTGCCTGGAGTGTACGTCGGGGAGCTGGCTCACCCCTCCACTTT | TRBJ1-6 | . | TRBV30 | .
CASSPGLAGRGYEQYF | TGTGCCAGCTCACCGGGGCTAGCGGGACGGGGATACGAGCAGTACTTC | TRBJ2-7 | TRBD2 | TRBV18 | .
CASSLSLAQANYEQYF | TGTGCCAGCAGCCTATCACTAGCACAGGCTAACTACGAGCAGTACTTC | TRBJ2-7 | . | TRBV27 | .
CASTFGRGRNEQFF | TGTGCCAGCACCTTTGGGCGGGGCCGGAATGAGCAGTTCTTC | TRBJ2-1 | . | TRBV7-2 | .